The 16 T cell receptor beta chains reported below all come from one sample, sequenced in a study of blood T cell repertoires in COVID-19. The table came from immunoSEQ multiplex PCR; TCRdb's copy has only in-frame clones and leaves some out. This sample has roughly 300,000 clones; approximately 81% occur once, and the top ten carry 2.5% to 3%. Material for sequencing was PBMCs or T cells enriched from blood (not recorded which). These receptors were obtained from a woman aged 50 to 65 who had recovered from COVID-19.

The chain joins TRBV5-1 to TRBJ1-6; 8 nucleotides align to TRBD1. The germline gives CDR1 SGHRS, CDR2 YFSETQ. Trimming at V came to 0 bases and at J to 9 bases, leaving 8 bases not matched to a gene. CDR3 size: 16 residues. The CDR3 DNA sequence: TGCGCCAGCAGCTTGGGACATAGTGGACAGGGTTCACCCCTCCACTTT. It is translated as CASSLGHSGQGSPLHF.

This rearrangement joins TRBV5-5 to TRBJ1-5, with D unclear. Trimming removed 0 bases at V and 4 bases at J, with 8 bases between. The CDR3 spans 14 residues. CDR1 and CDR2 (germline): SGHKS, YYEKEE (reference sequence). CDR3 protein: CASSLVQANQPQHF. CDR3 nucleotides: TGTGCCAGCAGCTTGGTCCAGGCAAATCAGCCCCAGCATTTT.

V and J are TRBV10-2 and TRBJ1-5; TRBD1 agrees at 8 bases. The V and J ends lost 6 bases and 6 bases, in that order; junction bases with no gene match: 4. This CDR3 is 13 amino acids long. CDR1 WSHSY and CDR2 SAAADI come from the germline V gene. In DNA form, the CDR3 reads TGCGCCAGCAGCGACAGGGGTGGTCAGCCCCAGCATTTT. Protein sequence: CASSDRGGQPQHF.

The V and J genes are TRBV19 and TRBJ1-4; 8 bases fit TRBD1. The CDR3 consists of 17 residues. CDR1 is LNHDA, CDR2 SQIVND, per germline (reference sequence). J was trimmed by 5 bases and V by 0 bases; bases with no gene match: 8. CDR3 sequence (DNA): TGTGCCAGTAGTATAGATGGACAGGGTTTGGAGAATGAAAAACTGTTTTTT. It codes for CASSIDGQGLENEKLFF.

The chain uses TRBV21-1 and TRBJ2-7; TRBD2 is the table's D call and was not checked against the DNA. TRBV21-1 is deemed a pseudogene. The CDR3 spans 18 residues. DNA for the CDR3: TGTGCCAGCAGCAAAGTTGATAGCGGGAGATATAGTGAGTACGAGCAGTACTTC. This translates into CASSKVDSGRYSEYEQYF.

Of note for this clone: Other DNA sequences in this sample translate to the same CDR3. The chain links TRBV19 to TRBJ1-5; 7 bases are a match to TRBD1. V was pared by 5 bases and J by 7 bases, with 5 bases of the junction left unmatched. Germline V gene sequence: CDR1 LNHDA, CDR2 SQIVND (reference sequence). The CDR3 has 13 residues. CDR3 in DNA: TGTGCCAGTAGTCCCAGGGGGAACCAGCCCCAGCATTTT. The encoded protein is CASSPRGNQPQHF. Complete variable domain (other parts from reference TRBV19 and TRBJ1-5): DGGITQSPKYLFRKEGQNVTLSCEQNLNHDAMYWYRQDPGQGLRLIYYSQIVNDFQKGDIAEGYSVSREKKESFPLTVTSAQKNPTAFYLCASSPRGNQPQHFGDGTRLSIL.

V usage is TRBV5-6 and J usage is TRBJ1-4, with 10 bases that match TRBD1. CDR3 length: 15 residues. Germline lookup yields CDR1 SGHDT and CDR2 YYEEEE. The V and J ends lost 3 bases and 8 bases, in that order; junction bases with no gene match: 7. This CDR3 is CASSSRQGAIEKLFF. The CDR3 nucleotides are TGTGCCAGCAGCTCCAGACAGGGGGCAATCGAAAAACTGTTTTTT. The whole variable domain, filled in from reference TRBV5-6 and TRBJ1-4, reads DAGVTQSPTHLIKTRGQQVTLRCSPKSGHDTVSWYQQALGQGPQFIFQYYEEEERQRGNFPDRFSGHQFPNYSSELNVNALLLGDSALYLCASSSRQGAIEKLFFGSGTQLSVL.

Here the CDR3 DNA reads TGTGCCTGGAGTGGGCTAGCGGAACGGGGTAATGAGCAGTTCTTC. Translated, it gives CAWSGLAERGNEQFF. The rearrangement joins TRBV30 to TRBJ2-1; 7 nucleotides match TRBD2. Germline lookup yields CDR1 GTSNPN and CDR2 SVGIG (reference sequence). V lost 1 base to trimming and J lost 7 bases; unmatched junction nucleotides: 10. This CDR3 contains 15 residues.

This chain links TRBV27 with TRBJ1-6; the D gene is possibly TRBD1 (6 bases). The CDR3 runs to 15 residues. V was trimmed by 5 bases and J by 9 bases, leaving 17 bases between them. The germline gives CDR1 MNHEY, CDR2 SMNVEV (reference sequence). The CDR3 reads CASSAREGDGSPLHF. CDR3 nucleotide sequence: TGTGCCAGCAGTGCGAGAGAGGGGGACGGTTCACCCCTCCACTTT.

The chain's CDR3 is CASSWRDQSSYNEQFF. The CDR3 region has the DNA TGCGCCAGCAGCTGGAGGGACCAGAGCTCCTACAATGAGCAGTTCTTC. The rearrangement joins TRBV5-1 to TRBJ2-1; weak D call: TRBD2 (6 bases). The CDR3 contains 16 residues. CDR1 is SGHRS, CDR2 YFSETQ, per germline. Trimming removed 3 bases from V and 0 bases from J, with 13 bases in between.

This chain links TRBV7-2 with TRBJ1-3; D possibly corresponds to TRBD1 (5 bases). There are 18 residues in the CDR3. Per the germline V gene, CDR1 is SGHTA and CDR2 is FQGNSA. Deletions cut 1 base from V and 2 bases from J, with 18 bases between. The CDR3 loop reads CASSLGGVWAGAGNTIYF. CDR3 nucleotide sequence: TGTGCCAGCAGCTTAGGGGGGGTGTGGGCAGGAGCTGGAAACACCATATATTTT.

This chain links TRBV10-2 with TRBJ2-7; TRBD2 matches 14 bases. Germline loops: CDR1 WSHSY, CDR2 SAAADI. The CDR3 extends over 16 amino acids. Germline trimming cut 6 bases from V and 3 bases from J; bases unmatched to any gene: 7. The CDR3 DNA sequence: TGCGCCAGCAGCCGGGGACTAGCGGGAGTTATCTACGAGCAGTACTTC. It yields the protein CASSRGLAGVIYEQYF.

The rearrangement joins TRBV7-8 to TRBJ1-5, with TRBD1 matching 10 bases. V shed 1 base and J 5 bases; nucleotides not matched to a gene: 5. CDR1 and CDR2 (germline): SGHVS, FQNEAQ. The CDR3 length is 16 residues. The CDR3 DNA reads as TGTGCCAGCAGCTTAGTTCGGGACAGGGGAGATCAGCCCCAGCATTTT. Its translation: CASSLVRDRGDQPQHF.

The count of this clone is one. This chain joins TRBV10-1 and TRBJ2-2, with D unclear. Germline V gene lookup returns CDR1 WNHNN and CDR2 SYGVQD (reference sequence). This CDR3 has 15 amino acids. V was shortened by 0 bases and J by 6 bases, with 11 bases between the two germline ends. The CDR3 here is CASSESTRWAGELFF. DNA of the CDR3: TGCGCCAGCAGTGAGTCGACTCGGTGGGCCGGGGAGCTGTTTTTT.

The CDR3 is CASSTGGSANEKLFF. The CDR3 DNA follows: TGTGCCAGCAGTACAGGGGGCTCGGCTAATGAAAAACTGTTTTTT. The V call is TRBV2, the J call TRBJ1-4; 9 bases agree with TRBD1. V lost 5 bases to trimming and J lost 3 bases; unmatched junction nucleotides: 4. The germline CDR1 and CDR2 sequences are SNHLY and FYNNEI. This CDR3 is 15 amino acids long.

CDR3 nucleotide sequence: TGTGCCAGCAGTTGGACCGAGGGAGAGCAGTACTTC. This gives the protein CASSWTEGEQYF. The chain is built from TRBV12-3 or TRBV12-4 and TRBJ2-7; tentatively, D is TRBD2 (5 bases). V lost 4 bases and J 7 bases, leaving 11 bases between the germline ends. The CDR3 has 12 residues.